Described below is a single TCR beta chain sequence and its context. Its antigen is unknown. These data belong to a study of PD-1 blockade in mismatch repair-deficient tumors. Notes on the study in general: Rapid post-treatment expansion, then contraction, generally preceding radiologic response, marked tumor-resident clones.

The CDR3 length is 14 residues. Germline V gene data show CDR1 as MNHNY and CDR2 as SVGAGI (reference sequence). The ends were cut back, 6 bases at V and 6 bases at J, with 17 bases in the middle. PCR or immunohistochemistry showed mismatch repair deficiency in every enrolled patient. The TCR-sequenced patients were a few responders to pembrolizumab. Measured with immunoSEQ multiplex PCR; TCRdb has only the in-frame clones, and not every one. The repertoire consists of approximately 100,000 clones, with about 79% occurring once and the leading ten covering roughly 6.2%. The material was peripheral blood, obtained roughly 35 weeks after starting pembrolizumab. The receptor was derived from an adult with mismatch repair-deficient cancer. The chain combines TRBV6-6 with TRBJ1-1; D gene uncertain. The DNA of the CDR3 is TGTGCCAGCAGCCGGTCGGAGGAGATCTCTGAAGCTTTCTTT. It translates to CASSRSEEISEAFF.